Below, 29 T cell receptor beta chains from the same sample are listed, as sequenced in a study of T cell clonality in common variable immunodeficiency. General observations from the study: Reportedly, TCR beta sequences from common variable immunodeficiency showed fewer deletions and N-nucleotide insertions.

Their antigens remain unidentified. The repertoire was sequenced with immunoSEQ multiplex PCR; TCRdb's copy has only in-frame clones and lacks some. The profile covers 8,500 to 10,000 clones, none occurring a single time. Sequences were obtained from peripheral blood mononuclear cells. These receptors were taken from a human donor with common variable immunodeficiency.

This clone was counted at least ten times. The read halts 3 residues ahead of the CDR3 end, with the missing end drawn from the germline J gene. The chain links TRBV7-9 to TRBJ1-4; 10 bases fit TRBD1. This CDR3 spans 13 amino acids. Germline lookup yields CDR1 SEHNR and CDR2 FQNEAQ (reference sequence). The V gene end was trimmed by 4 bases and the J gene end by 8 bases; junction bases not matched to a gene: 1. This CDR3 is CASSWTGGEKLFF. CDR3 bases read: TGTGCCAGCAGCTGGACAGGGGGAGAAAAA.

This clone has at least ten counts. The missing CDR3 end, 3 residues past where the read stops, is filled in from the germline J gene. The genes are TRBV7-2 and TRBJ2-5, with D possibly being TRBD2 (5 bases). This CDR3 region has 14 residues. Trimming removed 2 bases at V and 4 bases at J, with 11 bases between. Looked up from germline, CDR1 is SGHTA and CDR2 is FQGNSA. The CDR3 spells CASSLSGLRETQYF. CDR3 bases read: TGTGCCAGCAGCTTATCGGGGTTGCGAGAGACC.

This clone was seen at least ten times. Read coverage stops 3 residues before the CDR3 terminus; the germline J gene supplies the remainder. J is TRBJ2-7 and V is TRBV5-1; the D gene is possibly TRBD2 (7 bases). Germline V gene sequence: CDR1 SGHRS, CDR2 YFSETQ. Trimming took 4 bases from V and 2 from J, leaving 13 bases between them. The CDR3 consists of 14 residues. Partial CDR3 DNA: TGCGCCAGCAGCGTTTACGGGGGGCCCTACGAG. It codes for CASSVYGGPYE. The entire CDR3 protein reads CASSVYGGPYEQYF.

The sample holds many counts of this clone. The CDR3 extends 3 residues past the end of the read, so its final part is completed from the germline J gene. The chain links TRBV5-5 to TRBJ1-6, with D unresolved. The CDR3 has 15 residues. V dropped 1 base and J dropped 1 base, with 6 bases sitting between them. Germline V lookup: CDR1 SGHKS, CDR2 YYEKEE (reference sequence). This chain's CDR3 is CASSLRVSYNSPLHF. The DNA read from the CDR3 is TGTGCCAGCAGCTTGCGCGTTTCCTATAATTCACCC.

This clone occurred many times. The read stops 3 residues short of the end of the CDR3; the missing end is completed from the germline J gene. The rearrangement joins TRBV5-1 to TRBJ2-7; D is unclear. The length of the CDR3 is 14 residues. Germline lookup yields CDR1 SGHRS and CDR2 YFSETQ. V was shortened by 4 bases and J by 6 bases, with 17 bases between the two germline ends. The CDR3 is CASSPQLSPLEQYF. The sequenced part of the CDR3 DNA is TGCGCCAGCAGCCCTCAGTTATCCCCCCTCGAG.

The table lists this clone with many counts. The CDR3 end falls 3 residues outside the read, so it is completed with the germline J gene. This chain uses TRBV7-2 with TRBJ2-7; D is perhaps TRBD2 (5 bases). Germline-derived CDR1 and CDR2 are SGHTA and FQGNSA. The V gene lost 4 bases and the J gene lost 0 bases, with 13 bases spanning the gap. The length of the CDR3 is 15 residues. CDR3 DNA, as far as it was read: TGTGCCAGCAGCTCTGAGAGGGCCCGCTCCTACGAG. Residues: CASSSERARSYE. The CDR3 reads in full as CASSSERARSYEQYF.

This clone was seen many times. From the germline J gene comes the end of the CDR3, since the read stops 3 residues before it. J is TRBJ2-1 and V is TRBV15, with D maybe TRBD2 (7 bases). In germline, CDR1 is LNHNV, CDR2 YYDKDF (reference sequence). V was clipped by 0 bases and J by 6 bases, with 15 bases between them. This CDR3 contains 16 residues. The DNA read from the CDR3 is TGTGCCACCAGCAGAGATAGGGGGACTAAGGGCAATGAG. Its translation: CATSRDRGTKGNE. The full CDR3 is CATSRDRGTKGNEQFF.

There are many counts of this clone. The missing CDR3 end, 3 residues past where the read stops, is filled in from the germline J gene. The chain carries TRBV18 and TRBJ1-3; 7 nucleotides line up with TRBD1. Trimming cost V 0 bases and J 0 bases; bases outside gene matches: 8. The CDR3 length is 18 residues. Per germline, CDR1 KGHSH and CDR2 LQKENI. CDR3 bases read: TGTGCCAGCTCACCACCGGGGAGGGGGCTCATCTCTGGAAACACC. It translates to CASSPPGRGLISGNT. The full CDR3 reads CASSPPGRGLISGNTIYF.

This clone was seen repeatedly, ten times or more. The sequenced part of the CDR3 DNA is TGCGCCAGCAGGTCACCCGGGGAAGCTCCTGGC. Translated: CASRSPGEAPG. The full CDR3 is CASRSPGEAPGYTF. The V call is TRBV5-1, the J call TRBJ1-2; no definite D call. Read sequence stops 3 residues before the CDR3 end, and the germline J gene provides the missing end. Trimming took off 5 bases at V and 7 bases at J, with 18 bases between the two ends. The CDR3 is 14 residues long. Germline CDR1 is SGHRS and CDR2 is YFSETQ.

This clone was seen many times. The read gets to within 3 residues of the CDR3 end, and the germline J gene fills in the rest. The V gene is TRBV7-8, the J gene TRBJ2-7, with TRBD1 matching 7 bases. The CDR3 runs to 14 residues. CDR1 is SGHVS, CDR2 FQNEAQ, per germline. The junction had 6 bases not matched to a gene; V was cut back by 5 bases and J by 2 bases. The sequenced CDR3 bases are TGTGCCAGCAGCCCAGGGGGATCCGCCTACGAG. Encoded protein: CASSPGGSAYE. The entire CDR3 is CASSPGGSAYEQYF.

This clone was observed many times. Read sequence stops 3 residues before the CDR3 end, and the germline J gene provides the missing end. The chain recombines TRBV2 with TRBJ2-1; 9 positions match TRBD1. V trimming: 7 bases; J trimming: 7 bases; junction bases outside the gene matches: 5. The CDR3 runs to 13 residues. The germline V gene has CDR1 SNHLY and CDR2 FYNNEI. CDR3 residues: CASNPTGGNEQFF. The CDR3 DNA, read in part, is TGTGCCAGCAACCCGACAGGGGGAAATGAG.

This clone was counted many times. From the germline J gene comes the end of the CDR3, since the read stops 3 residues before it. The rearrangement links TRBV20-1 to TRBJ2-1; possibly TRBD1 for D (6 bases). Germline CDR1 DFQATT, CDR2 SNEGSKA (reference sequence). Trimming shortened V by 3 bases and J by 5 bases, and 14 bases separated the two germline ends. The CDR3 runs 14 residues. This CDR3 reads CSASNNNRDNEQFF. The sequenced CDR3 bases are TGCAGTGCTAGTAACAACAACAGGGACAATGAG.

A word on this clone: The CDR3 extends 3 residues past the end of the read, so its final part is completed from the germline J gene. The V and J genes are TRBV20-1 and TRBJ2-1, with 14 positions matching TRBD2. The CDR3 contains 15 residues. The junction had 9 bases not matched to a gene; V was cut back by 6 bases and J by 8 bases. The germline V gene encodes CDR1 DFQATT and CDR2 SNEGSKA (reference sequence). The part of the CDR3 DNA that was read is TGCAGTGCATTGCCGGTGACTAGCGGGGGGGATGAG. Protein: CSALPVTSGGDE. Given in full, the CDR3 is CSALPVTSGGDEQFF.

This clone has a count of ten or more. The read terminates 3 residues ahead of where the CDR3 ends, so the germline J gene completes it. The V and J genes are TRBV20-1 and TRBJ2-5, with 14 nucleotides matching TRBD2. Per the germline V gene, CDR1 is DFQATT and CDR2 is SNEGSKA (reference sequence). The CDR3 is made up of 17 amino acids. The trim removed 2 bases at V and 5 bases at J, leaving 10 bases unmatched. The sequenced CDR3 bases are TGCAGTGCTAGACCGGGACTAGCGGGGGCAAATCGGGAGACC. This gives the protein CSARPGLAGANRET. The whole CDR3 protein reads CSARPGLAGANRETQYF.

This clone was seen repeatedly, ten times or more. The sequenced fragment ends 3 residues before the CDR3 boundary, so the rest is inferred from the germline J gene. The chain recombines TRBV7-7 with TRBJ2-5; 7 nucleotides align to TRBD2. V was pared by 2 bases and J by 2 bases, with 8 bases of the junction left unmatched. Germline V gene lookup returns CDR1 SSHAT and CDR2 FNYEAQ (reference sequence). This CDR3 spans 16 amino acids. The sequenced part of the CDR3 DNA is TGTGCCAGCAGCTTATATAGCCTCGGGGGGCAAGAGACC. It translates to CASSLYSLGGQET. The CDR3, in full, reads CASSLYSLGGQETQYF.

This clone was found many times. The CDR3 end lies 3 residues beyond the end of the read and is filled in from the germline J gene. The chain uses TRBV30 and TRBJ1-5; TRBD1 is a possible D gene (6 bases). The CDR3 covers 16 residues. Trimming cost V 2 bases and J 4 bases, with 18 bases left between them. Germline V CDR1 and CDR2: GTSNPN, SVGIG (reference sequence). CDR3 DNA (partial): TGTGCCTGGAGTTCATCCCGCGGGACAAAGAATCAGCCC. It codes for CAWSSSRGTKNQP. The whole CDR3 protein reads CAWSSSRGTKNQPQHF. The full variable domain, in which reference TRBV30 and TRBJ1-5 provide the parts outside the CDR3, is SQTIHQWPATLVQPVGSPLSLECTVEGTSNPNLYWYRQAAGRGLQLLFYSVGIGQISSEVPQNLSASRPQDRQFILSSKKLLLSDSGFYLCAWSSSRGTKNQPQHFGDGTRLSIL.

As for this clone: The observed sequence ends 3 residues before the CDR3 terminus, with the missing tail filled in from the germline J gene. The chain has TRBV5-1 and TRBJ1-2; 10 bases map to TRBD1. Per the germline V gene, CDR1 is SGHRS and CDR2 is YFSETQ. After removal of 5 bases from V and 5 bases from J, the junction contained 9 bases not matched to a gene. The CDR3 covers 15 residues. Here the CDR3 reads CASSPRPGQGYGYTF. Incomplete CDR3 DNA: TGCGCCAGCAGTCCACGGCCGGGACAGGGGTATGGC.

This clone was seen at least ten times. The CDR3 DNA, read in part, is TGTGCCAGCAACCCTAGCGGGGCCTTTTACAATGAG. Protein sequence: CASNPSGAFYNE. The CDR3, in full, reads CASNPSGAFYNEQFF. J is TRBJ2-1 and V is TRBV2, with 9 bases aligning to TRBD2. The CDR3 end falls 3 residues outside the read, so it is completed with the germline J gene. The J segment lost 4 bases and the V segment lost 7 bases, leaving 8 bases of the junction unmatched. CDR1 and CDR2 (germline): SNHLY, FYNNEI. The CDR3 length is 15 residues.

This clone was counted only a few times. The CDR3 sequence is CASSETDRTNKTQYF. Incomplete CDR3 DNA: TGTGCCAGCAGTGAAACGGACAGGACAAATAAGACC. This sequence joins TRBV6-1 and TRBJ2-5, with TRBD1 identical over 7 bases. Read sequence stops 3 residues before the CDR3 end, and the germline J gene provides the missing end. CDR3 length equals 15 residues. The junction had 9 bases not matched to a gene; V was cut back by 2 bases and J by 6 bases. Germline-derived CDR1 and CDR2 are MNHNS and SASEGT.

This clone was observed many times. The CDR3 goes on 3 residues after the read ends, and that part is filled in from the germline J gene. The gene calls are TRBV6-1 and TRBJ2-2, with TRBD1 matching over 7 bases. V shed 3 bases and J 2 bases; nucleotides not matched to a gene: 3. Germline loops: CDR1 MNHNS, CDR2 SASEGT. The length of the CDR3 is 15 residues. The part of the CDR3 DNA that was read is TGTGCCAGCAGTGACCGACAGGGAAACACCGGGGAG. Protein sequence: CASSDRQGNTGE. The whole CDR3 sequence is CASSDRQGNTGELFF.

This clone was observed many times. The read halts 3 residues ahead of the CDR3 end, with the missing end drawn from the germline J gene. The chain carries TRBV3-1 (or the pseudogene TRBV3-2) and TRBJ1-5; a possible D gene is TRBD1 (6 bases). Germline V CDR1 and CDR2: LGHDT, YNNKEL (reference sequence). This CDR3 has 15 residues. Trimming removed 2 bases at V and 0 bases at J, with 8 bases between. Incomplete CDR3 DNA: TGTGCCAGCAGCCAAACAGGGATTAGCAATCAGCCC. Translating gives CASSQTGISNQP. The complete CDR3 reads CASSQTGISNQPQHF.

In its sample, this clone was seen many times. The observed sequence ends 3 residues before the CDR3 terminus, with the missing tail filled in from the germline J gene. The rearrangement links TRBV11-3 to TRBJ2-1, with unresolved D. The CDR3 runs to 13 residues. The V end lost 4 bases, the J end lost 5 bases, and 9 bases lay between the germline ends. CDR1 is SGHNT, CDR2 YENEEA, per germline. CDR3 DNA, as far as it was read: TGTGCCAGCAGCTCTTACCCTAACAATGAG. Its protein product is CASSSYPNNE. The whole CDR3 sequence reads CASSSYPNNEQFF.

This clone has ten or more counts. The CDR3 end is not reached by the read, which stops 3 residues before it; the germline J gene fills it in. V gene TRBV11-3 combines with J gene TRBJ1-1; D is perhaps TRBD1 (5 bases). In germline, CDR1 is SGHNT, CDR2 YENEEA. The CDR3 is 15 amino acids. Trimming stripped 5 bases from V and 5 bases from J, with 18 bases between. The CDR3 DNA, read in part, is TGTGCCAGCAGCCCCGGGGGTGGCGCCGGGACTGAA. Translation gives CASSPGGGAGTE. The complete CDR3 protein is CASSPGGGAGTEAFF. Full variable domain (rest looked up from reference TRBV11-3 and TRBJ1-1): EAGVVQSPRYKIIEKKQPVAFWCNPISGHNTLYWYLQNLGQGPELLIRYENEEAVDDSQLPKDRFSAERLKGVDSTLKIQPAELGDSAVYLCASSPGGGAGTEAFFGQGTRLTVV.

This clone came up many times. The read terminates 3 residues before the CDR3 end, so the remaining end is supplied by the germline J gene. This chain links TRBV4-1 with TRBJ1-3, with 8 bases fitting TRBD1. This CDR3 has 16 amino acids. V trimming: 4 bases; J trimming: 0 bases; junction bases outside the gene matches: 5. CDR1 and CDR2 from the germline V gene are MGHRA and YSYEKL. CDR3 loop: CASSPGQGSSGNTIYF. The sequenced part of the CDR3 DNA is TGCGCCAGCAGCCCCGGACAGGGCAGCTCTGGAAACACC.

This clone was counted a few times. The DNA read from the CDR3 is TGTGCCAGGCGAGGGGGCCACGCAACTAATGAAAAA. It codes for CARRGGHATNEK. The whole CDR3 region reads CARRGGHATNEKLFF. The chain links TRBV2 to TRBJ1-4; 7 nucleotides align to TRBD1. The sequence runs out 3 residues before the end of the CDR3; the remainder is reconstructed from the germline J gene. The ends lost 9 bases at V and 0 bases at J; junction bases unmatched: 7. The CDR3 consists of 15 residues. CDR1 and CDR2 (germline): SNHLY, FYNNEI.

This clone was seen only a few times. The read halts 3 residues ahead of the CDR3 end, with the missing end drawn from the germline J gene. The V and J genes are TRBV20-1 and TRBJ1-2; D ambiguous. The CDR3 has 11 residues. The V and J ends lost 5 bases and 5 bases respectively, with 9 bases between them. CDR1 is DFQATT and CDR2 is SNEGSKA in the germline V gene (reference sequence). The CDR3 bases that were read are TGCAGTGCTGATATAGGGTATGGC. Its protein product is CSADIGYG. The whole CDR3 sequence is CSADIGYGYTF.

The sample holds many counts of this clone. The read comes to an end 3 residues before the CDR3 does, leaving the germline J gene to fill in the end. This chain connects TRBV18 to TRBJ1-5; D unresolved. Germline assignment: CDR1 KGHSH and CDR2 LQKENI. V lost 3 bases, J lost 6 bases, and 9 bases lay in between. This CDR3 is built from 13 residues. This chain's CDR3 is CASSPGLGQPQHF. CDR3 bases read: TGTGCCAGCTCACCCGGTCTAGGTCAGCCC. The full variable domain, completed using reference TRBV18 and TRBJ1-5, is NAGVMQNPRHLVRRRGQEARLRCSPMKGHSHVYWYRQLPEEGLKFMVYLQKENIIDESGMPKERFSAEFPKEGPSILRIQQVVRGDSAAYFCASSPGLGQPQHFGDGTRLSIL.

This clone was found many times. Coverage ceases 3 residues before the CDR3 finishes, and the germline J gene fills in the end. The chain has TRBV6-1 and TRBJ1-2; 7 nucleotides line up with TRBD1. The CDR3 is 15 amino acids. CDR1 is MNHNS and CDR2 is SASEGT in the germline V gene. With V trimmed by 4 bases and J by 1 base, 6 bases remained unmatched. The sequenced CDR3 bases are TGTGCCAGCAGTGTTGAGGGGGCGAGTAACTATGGC. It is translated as CASSVEGASNYG. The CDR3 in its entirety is CASSVEGASNYGYTF.

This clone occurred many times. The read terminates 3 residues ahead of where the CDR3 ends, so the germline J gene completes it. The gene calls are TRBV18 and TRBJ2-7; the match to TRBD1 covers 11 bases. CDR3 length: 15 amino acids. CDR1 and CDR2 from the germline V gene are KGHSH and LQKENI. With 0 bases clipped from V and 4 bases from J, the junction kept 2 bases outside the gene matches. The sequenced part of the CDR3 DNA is TGTGCCAGCTCACCACCCGGGACAGGGGGGTACGAG. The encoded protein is CASSPPGTGGYE. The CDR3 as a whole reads CASSPPGTGGYEQYF.